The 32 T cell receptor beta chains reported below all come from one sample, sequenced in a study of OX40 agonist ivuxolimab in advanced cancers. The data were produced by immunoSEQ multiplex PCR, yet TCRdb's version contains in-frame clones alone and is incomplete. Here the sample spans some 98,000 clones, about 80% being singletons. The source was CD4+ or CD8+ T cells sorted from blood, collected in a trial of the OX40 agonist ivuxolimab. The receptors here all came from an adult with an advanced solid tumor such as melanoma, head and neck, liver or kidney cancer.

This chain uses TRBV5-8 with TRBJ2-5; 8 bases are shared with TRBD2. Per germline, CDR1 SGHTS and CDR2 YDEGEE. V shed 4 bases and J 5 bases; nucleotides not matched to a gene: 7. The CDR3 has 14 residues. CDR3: CASSSSSGWETQYF. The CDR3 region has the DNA TGTGCCAGCAGCAGTTCTAGCGGGTGGGAGACCCAGTACTTC. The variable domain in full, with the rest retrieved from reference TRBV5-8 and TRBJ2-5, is EAGVTQSPTHLIKTRGQQATLRCSPISGHTSVYWYQQALGLGLQFLLWYDEGEERNRGNFPPRFSGRQFPNYSSELNVNALELEDSALYLCASSSSSGWETQYFGPGTRLLVL.

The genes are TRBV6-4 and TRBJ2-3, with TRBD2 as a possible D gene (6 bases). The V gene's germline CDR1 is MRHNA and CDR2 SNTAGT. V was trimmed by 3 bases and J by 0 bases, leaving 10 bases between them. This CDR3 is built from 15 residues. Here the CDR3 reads CASSEEGLSTDTQYF. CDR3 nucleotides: TGTGCCAGCAGTGAGGAGGGACTTAGCACAGATACGCAGTATTTT.

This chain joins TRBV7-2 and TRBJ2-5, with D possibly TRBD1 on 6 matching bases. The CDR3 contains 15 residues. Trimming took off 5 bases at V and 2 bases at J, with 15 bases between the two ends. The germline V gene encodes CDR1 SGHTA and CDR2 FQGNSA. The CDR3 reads CASSESGQRQETQYF. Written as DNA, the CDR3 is TGTGCCAGCAGCGAGAGTGGACAGAGGCAAGAGACCCAGTACTTC.

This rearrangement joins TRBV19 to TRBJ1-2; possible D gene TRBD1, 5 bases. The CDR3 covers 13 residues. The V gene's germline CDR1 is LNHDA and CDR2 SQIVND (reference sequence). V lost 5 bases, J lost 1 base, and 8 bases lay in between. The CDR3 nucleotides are TGTGCCAGTAGTCAGGGAGTTAACTATGGCTACACCTTC. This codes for CASSQGVNYGYTF.

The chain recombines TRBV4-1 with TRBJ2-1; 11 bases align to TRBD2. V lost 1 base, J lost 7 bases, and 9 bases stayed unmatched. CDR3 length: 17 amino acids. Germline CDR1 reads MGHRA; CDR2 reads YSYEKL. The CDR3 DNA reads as TGCGCCAGCAGCCAAGCATTCCTAGCGGGGGGAAGGAATGAGCAGTTCTTC. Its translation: CASSQAFLAGGRNEQFF.

DNA of the CDR3: TGTGCCAGCAACCGACAGGGAGGGAACCAAGAGACCCAGTACTTC. Its translation is CASNRQGGNQETQYF. V is TRBV6-5 and J is TRBJ2-5; D is perhaps TRBD1 or TRBD2 (7 bases each). Germline V CDR1 and CDR2: MNHEY, SVGAGI. Trimming removed 7 bases at V and 0 bases at J, with 15 bases between. The CDR3 length is 15 residues.

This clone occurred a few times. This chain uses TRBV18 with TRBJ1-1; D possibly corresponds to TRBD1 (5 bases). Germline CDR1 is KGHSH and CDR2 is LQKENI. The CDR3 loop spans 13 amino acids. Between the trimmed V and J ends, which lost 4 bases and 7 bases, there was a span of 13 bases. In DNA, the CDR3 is TGTGCCAGCTCACTCCGCAGGGACTTTGAAGCTTTCTTT. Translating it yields CASSLRRDFEAFF.

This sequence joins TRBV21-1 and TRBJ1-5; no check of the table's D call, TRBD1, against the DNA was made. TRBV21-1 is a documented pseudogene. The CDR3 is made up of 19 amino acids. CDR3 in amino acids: CASSRKTGARRLGNQPQHF. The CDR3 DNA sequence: TGTGCCAGCAGCAGAAAAACAGGGGCAAGGAGGCTAGGCAATCAGCCCCAGCATTTT.

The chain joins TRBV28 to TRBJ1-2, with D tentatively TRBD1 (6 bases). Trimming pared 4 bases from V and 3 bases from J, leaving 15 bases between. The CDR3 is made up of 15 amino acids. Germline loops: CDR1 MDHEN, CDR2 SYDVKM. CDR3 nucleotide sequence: TGTGCCAGCAGTTCCCAGGGGCCCAGGGACTATGGCTACACCTTC. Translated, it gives CASSSQGPRDYGYTF.

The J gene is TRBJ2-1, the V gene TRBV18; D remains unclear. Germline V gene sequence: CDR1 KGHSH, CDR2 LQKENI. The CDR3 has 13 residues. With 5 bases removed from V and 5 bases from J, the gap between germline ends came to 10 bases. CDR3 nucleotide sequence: TGTGCCAGCTCAGGGAAAGGCAACAATGAGCAGTTCTTC. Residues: CASSGKGNNEQFF.

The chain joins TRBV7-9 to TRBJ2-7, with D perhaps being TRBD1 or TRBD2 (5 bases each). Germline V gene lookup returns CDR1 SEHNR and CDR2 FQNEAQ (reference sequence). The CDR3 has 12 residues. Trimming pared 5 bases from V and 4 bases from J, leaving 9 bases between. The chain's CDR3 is CASSPGPYEQYF. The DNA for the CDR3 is TGTGCCAGCAGCCCGGGGCCTTACGAGCAGTACTTC.

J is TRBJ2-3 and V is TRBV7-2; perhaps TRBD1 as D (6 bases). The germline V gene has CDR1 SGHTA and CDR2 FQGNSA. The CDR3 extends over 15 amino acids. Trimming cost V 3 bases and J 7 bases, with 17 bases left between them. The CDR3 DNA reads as TGTGCCAGCAGCTTTCAGGGGCCCACTAAGAATACGCAGTATTTT. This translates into CASSFQGPTKNTQYF. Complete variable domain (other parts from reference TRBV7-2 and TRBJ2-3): GAGVSQSPSNKVTEKGKDVELRCDPISGHTALYWYRQSLGQGLEFLIYFQGNSAPDKSGLPSDRFSAERTGGSVSTLTIQRTQQEDSAVYLCASSFQGPTKNTQYFGPGTRLTVL.

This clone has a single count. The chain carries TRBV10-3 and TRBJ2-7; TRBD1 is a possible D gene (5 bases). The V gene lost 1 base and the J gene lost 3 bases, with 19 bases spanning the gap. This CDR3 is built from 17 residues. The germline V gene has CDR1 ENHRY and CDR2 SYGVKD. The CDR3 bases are TGTGCCATCAGTGAGTTGAGCCCGGGTCGCAGGGTCTACGAGCAGTACTTC. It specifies CAISELSPGRRVYEQYF.

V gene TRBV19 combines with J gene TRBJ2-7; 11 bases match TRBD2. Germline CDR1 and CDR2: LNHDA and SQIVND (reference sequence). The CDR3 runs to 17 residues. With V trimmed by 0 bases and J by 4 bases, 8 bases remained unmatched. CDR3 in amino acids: CASSIDNVAGGTYEQYF. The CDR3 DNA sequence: TGTGCCAGTAGTATAGACAACGTAGCGGGGGGGACGTACGAGCAGTACTTC.

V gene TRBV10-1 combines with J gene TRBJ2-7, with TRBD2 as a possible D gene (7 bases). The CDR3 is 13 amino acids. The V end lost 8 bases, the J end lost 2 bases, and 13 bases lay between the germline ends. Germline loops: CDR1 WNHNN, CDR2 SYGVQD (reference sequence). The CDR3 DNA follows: TGCGCCAGCCGAAAGGGGGGGGCCTACGAGCAGTACTTC. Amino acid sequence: CASRKGGAYEQYF.

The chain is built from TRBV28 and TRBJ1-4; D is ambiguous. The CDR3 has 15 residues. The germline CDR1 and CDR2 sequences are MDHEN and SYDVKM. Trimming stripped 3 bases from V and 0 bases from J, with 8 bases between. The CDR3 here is CASSFQDATNEKLFF. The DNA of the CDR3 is TGTGCCAGCAGTTTCCAAGATGCAACTAATGAAAAACTGTTTTTT.

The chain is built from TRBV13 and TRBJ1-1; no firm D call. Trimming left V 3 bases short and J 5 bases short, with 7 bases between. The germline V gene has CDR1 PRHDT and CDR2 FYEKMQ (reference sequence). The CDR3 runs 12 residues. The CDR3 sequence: CASSFRRTEAFF. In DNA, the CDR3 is TGTGCCAGCAGCTTCAGGAGGACTGAAGCTTTCTTT. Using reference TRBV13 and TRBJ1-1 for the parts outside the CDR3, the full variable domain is AAGVIQSPRHLIKEKRETATLKCYPIPRHDTVYWYQQGPGQDPQFLISFYEKMQSDKGSIPDRFSAQQFSDYHSELNMSSLELGDSALYFCASSFRRTEAFFGQGTRLTVV.

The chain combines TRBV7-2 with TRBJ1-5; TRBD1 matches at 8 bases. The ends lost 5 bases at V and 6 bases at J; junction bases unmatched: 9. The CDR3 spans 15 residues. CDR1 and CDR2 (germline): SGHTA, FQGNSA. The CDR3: CASSASQGVSQPQHF. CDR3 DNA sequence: TGTGCCAGCAGCGCGTCACAGGGGGTAAGTCAGCCCCAGCATTTT.

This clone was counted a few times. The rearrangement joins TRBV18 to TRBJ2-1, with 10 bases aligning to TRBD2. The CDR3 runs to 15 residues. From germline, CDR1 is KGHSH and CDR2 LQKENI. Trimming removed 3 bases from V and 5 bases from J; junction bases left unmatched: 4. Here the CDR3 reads CASSPTSGRNNEQFF. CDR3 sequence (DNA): TGTGCCAGCTCACCGACTAGCGGGCGGAACAATGAGCAGTTCTTC.

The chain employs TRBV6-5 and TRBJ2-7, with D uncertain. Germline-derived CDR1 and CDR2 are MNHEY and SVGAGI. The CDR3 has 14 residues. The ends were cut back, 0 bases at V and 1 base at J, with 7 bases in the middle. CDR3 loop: CASSYSGDSYEQYF. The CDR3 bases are TGTGCCAGCAGTTACTCTGGGGATTCCTACGAGCAGTACTTC.

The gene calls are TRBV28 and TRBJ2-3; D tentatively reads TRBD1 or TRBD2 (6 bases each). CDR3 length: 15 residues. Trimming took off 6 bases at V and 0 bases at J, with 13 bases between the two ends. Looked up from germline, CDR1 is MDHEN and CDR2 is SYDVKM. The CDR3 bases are TGTGCCAGCAGAGTAGGGGGGCCTAGCACAGATACGCAGTATTTT. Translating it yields CASRVGGPSTDTQYF.

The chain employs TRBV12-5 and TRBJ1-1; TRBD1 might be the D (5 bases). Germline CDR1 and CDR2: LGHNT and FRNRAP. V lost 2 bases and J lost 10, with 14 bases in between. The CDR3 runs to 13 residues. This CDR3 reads CASGLFDSQIAFF. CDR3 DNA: TGTGCTAGTGGTTTGTTCGACAGTCAAATAGCTTTCTTT.

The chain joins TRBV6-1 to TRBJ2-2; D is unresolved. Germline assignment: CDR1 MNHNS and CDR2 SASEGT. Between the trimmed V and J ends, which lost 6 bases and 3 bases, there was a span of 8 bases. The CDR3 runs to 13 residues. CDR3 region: CASRPGDTGELFF. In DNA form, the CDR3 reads TGTGCCAGCAGACCTGGGGACACCGGGGAGCTGTTTTTT.

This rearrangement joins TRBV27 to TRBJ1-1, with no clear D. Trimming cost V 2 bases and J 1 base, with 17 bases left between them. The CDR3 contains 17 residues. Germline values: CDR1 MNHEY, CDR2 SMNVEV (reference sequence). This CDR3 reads CASSLHPIARPNTEAFF. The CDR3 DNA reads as TGTGCCAGCAGTTTACACCCCATCGCACGCCCGAACACTGAAGCTTTCTTT.

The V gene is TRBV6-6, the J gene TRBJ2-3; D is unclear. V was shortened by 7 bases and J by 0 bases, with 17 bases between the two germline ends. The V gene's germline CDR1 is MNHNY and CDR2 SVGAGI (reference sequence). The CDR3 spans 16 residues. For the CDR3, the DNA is TGTGCCAGCATCTACGGGCTAGGGTCTAGCACAGATACGCAGTATTTT. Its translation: CASIYGLGSSTDTQYF.

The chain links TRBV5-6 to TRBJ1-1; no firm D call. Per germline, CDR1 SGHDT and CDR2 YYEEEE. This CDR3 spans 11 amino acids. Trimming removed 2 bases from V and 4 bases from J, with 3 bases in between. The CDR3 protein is CASSFATEAFF. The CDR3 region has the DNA TGTGCCAGCAGCTTTGCCACTGAAGCTTTCTTT.

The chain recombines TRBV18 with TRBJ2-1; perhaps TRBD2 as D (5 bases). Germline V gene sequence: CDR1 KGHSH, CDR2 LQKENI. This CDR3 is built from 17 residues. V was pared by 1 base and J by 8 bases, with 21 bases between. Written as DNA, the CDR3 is TGTGCCAGCTCACCACTACTGCGGGTGGGGAACGGGGATGAGCAGTTCTTC. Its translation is CASSPLLRVGNGDEQFF. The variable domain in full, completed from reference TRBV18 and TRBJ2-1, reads NAGVMQNPRHLVRRRGQEARLRCSPMKGHSHVYWYRQLPEEGLKFMVYLQKENIIDESGMPKERFSAEFPKEGPSILRIQQVVRGDSAAYFCASSPLLRVGNGDEQFFGPGTRLTVL.

CDR3 residues: CAMTEEEQYF. In DNA, the CDR3 is TGTGCCATGACCGAGGAGGAGCAGTACTTC. V gene TRBV9 combines with J gene TRBJ2-7; D uncertain. CDR1 and CDR2 (germline): SGDLS, YYNGEE. This CDR3 contains 10 residues. Trimming stripped 9 bases from V and 7 bases from J, with 11 bases between.

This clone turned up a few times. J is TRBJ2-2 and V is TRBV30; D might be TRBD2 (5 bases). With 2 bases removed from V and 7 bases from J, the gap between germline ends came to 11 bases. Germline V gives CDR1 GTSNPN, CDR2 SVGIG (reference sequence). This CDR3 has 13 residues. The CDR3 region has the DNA TGTGCCTGGAGTACCTTCAGCGGCGGGGAGCTGTTTTTT. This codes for CAWSTFSGGELFF.

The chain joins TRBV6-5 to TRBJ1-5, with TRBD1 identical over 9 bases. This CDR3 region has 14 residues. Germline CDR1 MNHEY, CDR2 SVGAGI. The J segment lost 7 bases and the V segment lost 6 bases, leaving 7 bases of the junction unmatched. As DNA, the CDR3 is TGTGCCAGCAGACGACAGGGGGATCGGCAGCCCCAGCATTTT. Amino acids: CASRRQGDRQPQHF.

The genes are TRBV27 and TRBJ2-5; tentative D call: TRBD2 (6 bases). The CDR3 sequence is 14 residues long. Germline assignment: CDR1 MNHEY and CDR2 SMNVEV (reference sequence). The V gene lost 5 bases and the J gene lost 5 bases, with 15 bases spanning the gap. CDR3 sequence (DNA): TGTGCCAGCAGTCTCGGCCGGGGGACGGAGACCCAGTACTTC. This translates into CASSLGRGTETQYF.

DNA for the CDR3: TGTGCCTGGAGTGAGGGAAAGCTGGGCGAAAAACTGTTTTTT. Translated: CAWSEGKLGEKLFF. The V call is TRBV30, the J call TRBJ1-4; no clear D. V gave up 1 base and J gave up 8 bases, with 14 bases separating them. Germline V gene lookup returns CDR1 GTSNPN and CDR2 SVGIG (reference sequence). CDR3 size: 14 residues.